Below, 17 T cell receptor beta chains from the same sample are listed, as sequenced in a study of T-cell reconstitution after alpha-beta-depleted transplantation in children. The library targeted TCRbeta and was prepared with unique molecular identifiers. MiXCR, run by TCRdb on the PCR reads, gives a single entry per CDR3 protein. Of about 400,000 distinct CDR3 sequences in the sample, roughly 20% were seen once. Sample: PBMCs from the stem cell graft donor, taken from the stem cell graft. Receptors originate from a human donor who donated a stem cell graft to a child with acute myeloid leukemia.

This clonotype was detected only a few times. The V gene is TRBV7-2, the J gene TRBJ2-5; D is possibly TRBD2 (6 bases). The V and J ends lost 4 bases and 3 bases respectively, with 12 bases between them. The CDR3 has 14 amino acids. Germline lookup yields CDR1 SGHTA and CDR2 FQGNSA. CDR3 nucleotide sequence: TGTGCCAGCAGCTCCGGGACTTCGAAAGAGACCCAGTACTTC. Translation gives CASSSGTSKETQYF.

The chain is built from TRBV7-9 and TRBJ2-1, with 11 positions matching TRBD1. CDR1 and CDR2 from the germline V gene are SEHNR and FQNEAQ (reference sequence). V was pared by 5 bases and J by 7 bases, with 7 bases of the junction left unmatched. This CDR3 is 15 amino acids long. CDR3 region: CASSPDRGRDNEQFF. CDR3 sequence (DNA): TGTGCCAGCAGCCCGGACAGGGGGCGGGATAATGAGCAGTTCTTC.

The V gene is TRBV11-3, the J gene TRBJ2-1; the match to TRBD1 covers 8 bases. V lost 5 bases, J lost 4 bases, and 7 bases stayed unmatched. This CDR3 is 15 amino acids long. CDR1 and CDR2 (germline): SGHNT, YENEEA. As DNA, the CDR3 is TGTGCCAGCAGCCGTCGGACAGGGCTTTACAATGAGCAGTTCTTC. Protein: CASSRRTGLYNEQFF.

This clonotype appeared a few times. The rearrangement joins TRBV5-1 to TRBJ2-2, with unresolved D. V was pared by 2 bases and J by 0 bases, with 8 bases between. This CDR3 region has 15 residues. Germline V gene sequence: CDR1 SGHRS, CDR2 YFSETQ. The CDR3 sequence: CASSLNSANTGELFF. In DNA, the CDR3 is TGCGCCAGCAGCTTAAATTCGGCGAACACCGGGGAGCTGTTTTTT. Together with reference TRBV5-1 and TRBJ2-2, the CDR3 gives the full variable domain: KAGVTQTPRYLIKTRGQQVTLSCSPISGHRSVSWYQQTPGQGLQFLFEYFSETQRNKGNFPGRFSGRQFSNSRSEMNVSTLELGDSALYLCASSLNSANTGELFFGEGSRLTVL.

The rearrangement uses TRBV12-3 or TRBV12-4 and TRBJ1-1, with D tentatively TRBD1 (6 bases). CDR3 length: 15 amino acids. V was pared by 4 bases and J by 3 bases, with 15 bases between. The CDR3, as DNA: TGTGCCAGCAGTTCGCCAGGGGAGACTGACACTGAAGCTTTCTTT. Protein: CASSSPGETDTEAFF.

The J gene is TRBJ2-7, the V gene TRBV13; D call uncertain. The ends were cut back, 2 bases at V and 6 bases at J, with 5 bases in the middle. CDR3 length equals 11 residues. Germline CDR1 reads PRHDT; CDR2 reads FYEKMQ (reference sequence). CDR3 in DNA: TGTGCCAGCAGCTTATTTAGCGAGCAGTACTTC. This codes for CASSLFSEQYF.

The chain carries TRBV5-4 and TRBJ1-5; unclear D gene. The CDR3 length is 15 residues. Germline-derived CDR1 and CDR2 are SGHNT and YYREEE (reference sequence). V dropped 2 bases and J dropped 3 bases, with 12 bases sitting between them. The CDR3 nucleotides are TGTGCCAGCAGCTTAGCACCCTACTTCAATCAGCCCCAGCATTTT. Its protein is CASSLAPYFNQPQHF.

This clonotype was seen at least ten times. CDR3 DNA: TGTGCCAGCAGCCCAAGACCACAAGAGACCCAGTACTTC. This sequence encodes CASSPRPQETQYF. This sequence joins TRBV4-2 and TRBJ2-5; D ambiguous. The CDR3 extends over 13 amino acids. Germline CDR1 is LGHNA and CDR2 is YNFKEQ. V gave up 4 bases and J gave up 2 bases, with 8 bases separating them.

A few counts support this clonotype. This chain joins TRBV7-3 and TRBJ2-1; D gene ambiguous. The CDR3 totals 14 residues. Trimming removed 5 bases at V and 0 bases at J, with 8 bases between. Germline CDR1 SGHTA, CDR2 FQGTGA. The CDR3 here is CASSPLSSYNEQFF. CDR3 nucleotides: TGTGCCAGCAGCCCACTGAGCTCCTACAATGAGCAGTTCTTC.

The table lists this clonotype with many counts. V and J are TRBV12-3 or TRBV12-4 and TRBJ2-1; weak D call: TRBD2 (5 bases). The CDR3 covers 15 residues. Trimming took 2 bases from V and 7 from J, leaving 15 bases between them. In DNA, the CDR3 is TGTGCCAGCAGTTTAAGAACTAGAAAGTCTAATGAGCAGTTCTTC. Amino acid sequence: CASSLRTRKSNEQFF.

This clonotype occurred a few times. The V gene is TRBV4-2, the J gene TRBJ1-5, with D uncertain. Looked up from germline, CDR1 is LGHNA and CDR2 is YNFKEQ. The CDR3 contains 17 residues. V was clipped by 0 bases and J by 0 bases, with 12 bases between them. The CDR3 sequence is CASSQDPGPYSNQPQHF. CDR3 DNA sequence: TGTGCCAGCAGCCAAGATCCAGGACCTTATAGCAATCAGCCCCAGCATTTT.

This clonotype has ten or more counts. The rearrangement links TRBV27 to TRBJ2-7; TRBD2 is a possible D gene (6 bases). The germline V gene encodes CDR1 MNHEY and CDR2 SMNVEV (reference sequence). The length of the CDR3 is 16 residues. V dropped 2 bases and J dropped 4 bases, with 18 bases sitting between them. In DNA form, the CDR3 reads TGTGCCAGCAGTTTAAGTCTAGGGACTCTCCCATACGAGCAGTACTTC. As protein: CASSLSLGTLPYEQYF.

This clonotype was detected ten times or more. The CDR3 spells CASSYRFGDPPYEQYF. The CDR3 bases are TGTGCCAGCAGTTACAGGTTTGGGGACCCTCCCTACGAGCAGTACTTC. The chain carries TRBV6-5 and TRBJ2-7; D assignment may be TRBD1 or TRBD2 (5 bases each). The CDR3 spans 16 residues. Deletions cut 2 bases from V and 2 bases from J, with 16 bases between. CDR1 and CDR2 from the germline V gene are MNHEY and SVGAGI.

There are many counts of this clonotype. The chain recombines TRBV29-1 with TRBJ2-3; no clear D gene. The ends were cut back, 3 bases at V and 0 bases at J, with 16 bases in the middle. CDR3 length equals 16 residues. The germline V gene encodes CDR1 SQVTM and CDR2 ANQGSEA. CDR3 in amino acids: CSVDGMRRESTDTQYF. The DNA of the CDR3 is TGCAGCGTTGATGGTATGAGACGTGAAAGCACAGATACGCAGTATTTT.

This clonotype was picked up many times. This sequence joins TRBV20-1 and TRBJ2-1; 15 nucleotides align to TRBD2. This CDR3 has 17 residues. CDR1 is DFQATT and CDR2 is SNEGSKA in the germline V gene (reference sequence). Trimming cost V 5 bases and J 0 bases; bases outside gene matches: 5. As DNA, the CDR3 is TGCAGTGCTTTCGGGACTAGCGGGAGGTCCTCCTACAATGAGCAGTTCTTC. Amino acids: CSAFGTSGRSSYNEQFF.

This clonotype has ten or more counts. The V and J genes are TRBV25-1 and TRBJ2-7; TRBD2 is a possible D gene (6 bases). V lost 7 bases and J lost 3, with 16 bases in between. CDR1 is MGHDK and CDR2 is SYGVNS in the germline V gene. The CDR3 has 14 amino acids. CDR3 sequence (DNA): TGTGCCAGCAATGGAGCGCAGGAGGGCTACGAGCAGTACTTC. This translates into CASNGAQEGYEQYF.

This clonotype has ten or more counts. This chain joins TRBV7-3 and TRBJ2-3; no firm D call. The CDR3 consists of 13 residues. Germline V gene lookup returns CDR1 SGHTA and CDR2 FQGTGA. Trimming pared 1 base from V and 6 bases from J, leaving 8 bases between. The CDR3 nucleotides read TGTGCCAGCAGCTTAATGGGCAAGGATACGCAGTATTTT. This codes for CASSLMGKDTQYF.